The 20 T cell receptor beta chains in this list originate from one sample, sequenced in a study of blood T cell repertoires in COVID-19. The repertoire was sequenced with immunoSEQ multiplex PCR; TCRdb's copy has only in-frame clones and lacks some. The repertoire includes 250,000 to 350,000 clones, about nine tenths of them detected once, and 10% to 12% sits in the top ten. The sequencing input was peripheral blood. Receptors originate from a woman in her twenties or thirties with COVID-19, enrolled during active disease.

In its sample, this clone was seen once. The J gene is TRBJ1-4, the V gene TRBV4-2; perhaps TRBD1 as D (5 bases). Germline V lookup: CDR1 LGHNA, CDR2 YNFKEQ. The CDR3 length is 15 residues. Trimming took 4 bases from V and 3 from J, leaving 12 bases between them. The CDR3 spells CASSLLWGANEKLFF. DNA of the CDR3: TGTGCCAGCAGCCTTCTCTGGGGGGCTAATGAAAAACTGTTTTTT.

The chain employs TRBV2 and TRBJ2-1; TRBD2 might be the D (7 bases). Trimming removed 10 bases at V and 7 bases at J, with 20 bases between. This CDR3 is built from 14 residues. Germline lookup yields CDR1 SNHLY and CDR2 FYNNEI. CDR3 coding DNA: TGTGCCACCCTGGGAGGGGGAGTATGGAATGAGCAGTTCTTC. Its translation is CATLGGGVWNEQFF.

This rearrangement joins TRBV27 to TRBJ2-2, with 7 bases identical to TRBD1. This CDR3 contains 16 residues. Trimming removed 3 bases from V and 6 bases from J; junction bases left unmatched: 10. In germline, CDR1 is MNHEY, CDR2 SMNVEV (reference sequence). The CDR3 DNA reads as TGTGCCAGCAGTTTCAGGGGGATACGCCCACCCGGGGAGCTGTTTTTT. This sequence encodes CASSFRGIRPPGELFF.

This chain uses TRBV6-5 with TRBJ2-1; D perhaps matches TRBD2 (6 bases). The germline V and J ends were trimmed by 5 bases and 7 bases, with 15 bases remaining between them. This CDR3 has 14 amino acids. CDR1 and CDR2 (germline): MNHEY, SVGAGI. The CDR3 sequence: CASSPFGTQNEQFF. CDR3 coding DNA: TGTGCCAGCAGTCCCTTCGGGACTCAGAATGAGCAGTTCTTC.

V and J are TRBV5-1 and TRBJ1-3; 7 bases match TRBD1. CDR1 and CDR2 from the germline V gene are SGHRS and YFSETQ. The J segment lost 1 base and the V segment lost 0 bases, leaving 4 bases of the junction unmatched. The CDR3 is made up of 16 amino acids. CDR3 bases: TGCGCCAGCAGCTTGGGAGGGGGCGCTTCTGGAAACACCATATATTTT. Amino acids: CASSLGGGASGNTIYF.

For this clone: An end of the junction differs from the germline gene, which may be a read error. The chain joins TRBV7-7 to TRBJ2-3; TRBD1 aligns across 9 bases. This CDR3 spans 15 amino acids. Germline CDR1 and CDR2: SSHAT and FNYEAQ (reference sequence). CDR3 sequence (DNA): TGTGCTAGCAGCCCGGACAGGGGTAGTACAGATACGCAGTATTTT. Protein product: CASSPDRGSTDTQYF.

V and J are TRBV18 and TRBJ2-4; the D gene is possibly TRBD1 (5 bases). V was shortened by 2 bases and J by 15 bases, with 14 bases between the two germline ends. Germline CDR1 reads KGHSH; CDR2 reads LQKENI. The CDR3 consists of 12 residues. The CDR3 nucleotides are TGTGCCAGCTCACCAAACGAAGGGGTACGGTACTTC. Protein sequence: CASSPNEGVRYF.

The rearrangement uses TRBV19 and TRBJ1-1; the D is unclear. V lost 3 bases, J lost 11 bases, and 13 bases lay in between. The germline gives CDR1 LNHDA, CDR2 SQIVND (reference sequence). This CDR3 is 12 amino acids long. CDR3 DNA: TGTGCCAGTAGTATTCCCGGACTGGAGGCTTTCTTT. It codes for CASSIPGLEAFF.

This clone was picked up a small number of times. The chain couples TRBV21-1 to TRBJ1-3; the table's TRBD1 call for D was not verified on the DNA. TRBV21-1 is a listed pseudogene. The length of the CDR3 is 18 residues. CDR3 protein: CANSKTRQNFSSGNTIYF. The CDR3 DNA is TGTGCCAACTCGAAAACCAGACAGAATTTTAGCTCTGGAAACACCATATATTTT.

The chain carries TRBV7-8 and TRBJ2-7; TRBD2 might be the D (6 bases). The CDR3 totals 17 residues. Germline V gene lookup returns CDR1 SGHVS and CDR2 FQNEAQ. The germline V and J ends were trimmed by 3 bases and 2 bases, with 20 bases remaining between them. CDR3 sequence (DNA): TGTGCCAGCAGCTTCTACGGTGGTGCTAGCGTGGCCTACGAGCAGTACTTC. The encoded protein is CASSFYGGASVAYEQYF. Based on the CDR3 plus reference TRBV7-8 and TRBJ2-7, the full variable domain is GAGVSQSPRYKVAKRGQDVALRCDPISGHVSLFWYQQALGQGPEFLTYFQNEAQLDKSGLPSDRFFAERPEGSVSTLKIQRTQQEDSAVYLCASSFYGGASVAYEQYFGPGTRLTVT.

In this sample, this clone turned up a few times. This rearrangement joins TRBV9 to TRBJ2-3, with 9 bases lining up with TRBD1. The CDR3 covers 16 residues. The germline CDR1 and CDR2 sequences are SGDLS and YYNGEE. The junction had 8 bases not matched to a gene; V was cut back by 4 bases and J by 2 bases. The CDR3 loop is CASSSRQGEPTDTQYF. The CDR3 coding sequence is TGTGCCAGCAGCTCCCGACAGGGGGAACCCACAGATACGCAGTATTTT.

The V call is TRBV19, the J call TRBJ2-3, with D possibly matching TRBD2 (6 bases). Germline loops: CDR1 LNHDA, CDR2 SQIVND (reference sequence). The CDR3 runs to 13 residues. V was shortened by 7 bases and J by 5 bases, with 13 bases between the two germline ends. The CDR3 coding sequence is TGTGCCAGTAAAGCGCAGGGAGGAGATACGCAGTATTTT. It translates to CASKAQGGDTQYF.

The chain joins TRBV6-5 to TRBJ2-7, with 12 positions matching TRBD1. Losses at the gene ends were 7 bases for V and 6 bases for J; bases not matched to a gene: 10. CDR3 length equals 15 residues. The V gene's germline CDR1 is MNHEY and CDR2 SVGAGI. The CDR3 DNA follows: TGTGCCAGCACCTCTCCGGGACAGGGGGCCGTCGAGCAGTACTTC. Its translation: CASTSPGQGAVEQYF.

The chain carries TRBV27 and TRBJ1-1, with TRBD1 matching over 11 bases. V shed 5 bases and J 5 bases; nucleotides not matched to a gene: 7. Germline-derived CDR1 and CDR2 are MNHEY and SMNVEV (reference sequence). The CDR3 runs 15 residues. The CDR3 sequence: CASSPGQGAGTEAFF. The CDR3 DNA is TGTGCCAGCAGTCCAGGACAGGGGGCCGGGACTGAAGCTTTCTTT.

The V and J genes are TRBV6-6 and TRBJ1-3; 7 nucleotides align to TRBD1. The trim removed 6 bases at V and 0 bases at J, leaving 5 bases unmatched. Germline V gene lookup returns CDR1 MNHNY and CDR2 SVGAGI (reference sequence). The CDR3 is 15 amino acids. In DNA form, the CDR3 reads TGTGCCAGCAGCTTTACAGGGGTCTCTGGAAACACCATATATTTT. It codes for CASSFTGVSGNTIYF.

The gene calls are TRBV27 and TRBJ1-2; D uncertain. The CDR3 has 15 amino acids. V shed 10 bases and J shed 3 bases, with 21 bases lying between them. CDR1 and CDR2 from the germline V gene are MNHEY and SMNVEV (reference sequence). For the CDR3, the DNA is TGTGCCACAAGAGGGATCCGGGAAGGCTACTATGGCTACACCTTC. Its translation: CATRGIREGYYGYTF.

The chain couples TRBV6-7 to TRBJ1-5; D gene ambiguous. TRBV6-7 is known as an ORF, though its function is uncertain. This CDR3 is 17 amino acids long. Trimming pared 0 bases from V and 0 bases from J, leaving 12 bases between. CDR3 DNA sequence: TGTGCCAGCAGTTACTCGCGAAACTCCTATAGCAATCAGCCCCAGCATTTT. Protein: CASSYSRNSYSNQPQHF.

V usage is TRBV4-2 and J usage is TRBJ1-3; D gene uncertain. The V end was cut by 2 bases, the J end by 0 bases, with 8 bases between. CDR1 is LGHNA, CDR2 YNFKEQ, per germline. This CDR3 comprises 15 residues. As DNA, the CDR3 is TGTGCCAGCAGCCAATCACAAGACTCTGGAAACACCATATATTTT. Translation: CASSQSQDSGNTIYF.

The chain uses TRBV27 and TRBJ1-4; possibly TRBD1 for D (6 bases). V lost 7 bases to trimming and J lost 6 bases, with 12 bases between them. This CDR3 has 13 residues. Germline assignment: CDR1 MNHEY and CDR2 SMNVEV (reference sequence). CDR3 residues: CASKTGWDEKLFF. DNA for the CDR3: TGTGCCAGCAAGACAGGATGGGATGAAAAACTGTTTTTT.

The chain links TRBV6-6 to TRBJ2-3; 7 bases match TRBD1. CDR1 is MNHNY and CDR2 is SVGAGI in the germline V gene (reference sequence). The CDR3 sequence is 15 residues long. The V segment lost 5 bases and the J segment 2 bases; nucleotides outside the gene matches: 7. The CDR3 here is CASSLRTGNTDTQYF. In DNA form, the CDR3 reads TGTGCCAGCAGTCTAAGGACAGGAAACACAGATACGCAGTATTTT.